This T cell receptor beta chain emerged from a study of technical replicates of blood from a handful of donors. The protocol was immunoSEQ multiplex PCR, while the TCRdb copy is restricted to in-frame clones and leaves out a portion. The sample has approximately 81,000 clones; more than 80% are singletons. The CDR3 is 15 amino acids. Germline V gives CDR1 SNHLY, CDR2 FYNNEI. The junction had 5 bases not matched to a gene; V was cut back by 2 bases and J by 2 bases. The TCR comes from a human donor in good health. Some clones in this sample may be carry-over from other donors' samples. This chain joins TRBV2 and TRBJ2-7; TRBD1 matches at 8 bases. The source material was PBMCs. The CDR3 sequence: CASSEFGRGPYEQYF. The DNA for the CDR3 is TGTGCCAGCAGTGAATTCGGCAGGGGGCCCTACGAGCAGTACTTC.